The source of this T cell receptor beta chain is a study of shared clonotypes between healthy human individuals. Points from the study as a whole: Generation probabilities were higher for clonotypes shared across all four sorted-subset donors than for unshared ones. Some naive CD4 clonotypes, roughly 4.8%, turned up in common across several donors.

CDR1 and CDR2 (germline): SGHTA, FQGNSA. This CDR3 region has 14 residues. V dropped 1 base and J dropped 0 bases, with 6 bases sitting between them. The authors divided CD4+ cells into CD45RA+ naive and CD45RA-negative memory subsets. Clones were read by immunoSEQ multiplex PCR, and TCRdb kept only the in-frame ones, dropping some. This sample has some 2,100,000 clones, with roughly 95% found just once. As concerns this clone: Its antigen remains unknown.

Sequenced sample: naive CD4+ T cells sorted from blood. The sample's subset: CD45RA+ positively selected. The sequence derives from a man aged 18 to 35 in good health. The chain couples TRBV7-2 to TRBJ1-1; no definite D call. The CDR3 sequence: CASSLDRMNTEAFF. CDR3 sequence (DNA): TGTGCCAGCAGCTTAGATCGGATGAACACTGAAGCTTTCTTT.